The 20 T cell receptor beta chains presented below share a single source sample, sequenced in a study of OX40 agonist ivuxolimab in advanced cancers. Clones were read by immunoSEQ multiplex PCR, and TCRdb kept only the in-frame ones, dropping some. The table lists roughly 69,000 clones, 91% of them singletons, with around 1.1% in the top ten. The source material was CD4+ or CD8+ T cells sorted from blood, sampled in a trial of the OX40 agonist ivuxolimab. These TCRs come from an adult with an advanced solid tumor such as melanoma, head and neck, liver or kidney cancer.

The chain is built from TRBV5-4 and TRBJ2-5; perhaps TRBD1 as D (6 bases). The CDR3 is 14 residues long. V lost 0 bases to trimming and J lost 7 bases, with 13 bases between them. Germline V gene lookup returns CDR1 SGHNT and CDR2 YYREEE (reference sequence). Here the CDR3 reads CASSLVDSRGTQYF. The CDR3 DNA reads as TGTGCCAGCAGCTTGGTGGACAGTCGGGGGACCCAGTACTTC.

The chain employs TRBV11-3 and TRBJ2-2, with D perhaps TRBD1 (5 bases). From germline, CDR1 is SGHNT and CDR2 YENEEA. There are 18 residues in the CDR3. The ends were cut back, 1 base at V and 4 bases at J, with 19 bases in the middle. In DNA form, the CDR3 reads TGTGCCAGCAGCTTAGCCCAGACAGCGCGCTACCTCACCGGGGAGCTGTTTTTT. Protein: CASSLAQTARYLTGELFF.

The genes are TRBV7-8 and TRBJ2-7; D possibly corresponds to TRBD1 (6 bases). The CDR3 is 14 amino acids. Germline V gene lookup returns CDR1 SGHVS and CDR2 FQNEAQ. Trimming took off 3 bases at V and 0 bases at J, with 9 bases between the two ends. The CDR3 coding sequence is TGTGCCAGCAGCTTCGAGGGGGACTCCTACGAGCAGTACTTC. It is translated as CASSFEGDSYEQYF.

The J gene is TRBJ2-7, the V gene TRBV18; weak D call: TRBD1 (6 bases). This CDR3 has 14 residues. Germline V gene lookup returns CDR1 KGHSH and CDR2 LQKENI. Trimming left V 4 bases short and J 2 bases short, with 12 bases between. CDR3 sequence reads: CASSLDRTAYEQYF. CDR3 bases: TGTGCCAGCTCACTCGACAGGACAGCCTACGAGCAGTACTTC.

J is TRBJ2-1 and V is TRBV6-1; 8 positions agree with TRBD1. Germline CDR1 is MNHNS and CDR2 is SASEGT. The V segment lost 4 bases and the J segment 8 bases; nucleotides outside the gene matches: 10. This CDR3 comprises 15 residues. CDR3 protein: CASSVIAGGMDEQFF. As DNA, the CDR3 is TGTGCCAGCAGTGTTATCGCAGGGGGCATGGATGAGCAGTTCTTC.

This chain uses TRBV4-2 with TRBJ2-1; 12 bases are shared with TRBD2. Germline trimming cut 5 bases from V and 9 bases from J; bases unmatched to any gene: 11. The CDR3 contains 16 residues. In germline, CDR1 is LGHNA, CDR2 YNFKEQ. CDR3 region: CASSTLAGGAQSEQFF. The DNA of the CDR3 is TGTGCCAGCAGCACACTAGCGGGAGGTGCTCAAAGTGAGCAGTTCTTC.

The rearrangement joins TRBV19 to TRBJ2-5; D gene unclear. The CDR3 length is 14 residues. V dropped 7 bases and J dropped 5 bases, with 17 bases sitting between them. Germline CDR1 is LNHDA and CDR2 is SQIVND (reference sequence). CDR3 in amino acids: CASTSSLVSETQYF. In DNA, the CDR3 is TGTGCCAGTACCTCAAGTCTGGTAAGCGAGACCCAGTACTTC.

J is TRBJ1-2 and V is TRBV7-9; 8 positions match TRBD1. The CDR3 runs 14 residues. Looked up from germline, CDR1 is SEHNR and CDR2 is FQNEAQ (reference sequence). The V segment lost 5 bases and the J segment 2 bases; nucleotides outside the gene matches: 4. CDR3 nucleotide sequence: TGTGCCAGCAGCCTCAGGGGGCGCAACTATGGCTACACCTTC. Amino acid sequence: CASSLRGRNYGYTF.

The chain joins TRBV5-1 to TRBJ2-5; D unresolved. Germline CDR1 and CDR2: SGHRS and YFSETQ. The V end was cut by 4 bases, the J end by 0 bases, with 1 base between. The CDR3 runs to 11 residues. DNA for the CDR3: TGCGCCAGCAGCAACCAAGAGACCCAGTACTTC. Its translation: CASSNQETQYF.

The chain is built from TRBV19 and TRBJ2-5, with 7 positions matching TRBD2. The CDR3 is 15 residues long. Germline V gives CDR1 LNHDA, CDR2 SQIVND (reference sequence). V lost 2 bases and J lost 1; bases outside the gene matches: 4. CDR3 residues: CASSIYGGTQETQYF. The CDR3 region has the DNA TGTGCCAGTAGTATATACGGGGGGACCCAAGAGACCCAGTACTTC.

The chain is built from TRBV19 and TRBJ2-3; D gene uncertain. Germline CDR1 LNHDA, CDR2 SQIVND (reference sequence). The V end was cut by 5 bases, the J end by 0 bases, with 9 bases between. The CDR3 sequence is 14 residues long. The CDR3 DNA reads TGTGCCAGTAGTTCGACGGATAGCACAGATACGCAGTATTTT. Residues: CASSSTDSTDTQYF. The full variable domain, in which reference TRBV19 and TRBJ2-3 provide the parts outside the CDR3, is DGGITQSPKYLFRKEGQNVTLSCEQNLNHDAMYWYRQDPGQGLRLIYYSQIVNDFQKGDIAEGYSVSREKKESFPLTVTSAQKNPTAFYLCASSSTDSTDTQYFGPGTRLTVL.

Only one count was recorded for this clone. The chain joins TRBV11-3 to TRBJ1-3, with 10 bases identical to TRBD1. The germline gives CDR1 SGHNT, CDR2 YENEEA. CDR3 size: 20 residues. V was pared by 4 bases and J by 0 bases, with 15 bases of the junction left unmatched. For the CDR3, the DNA is TGTGCCAGCAGCTACCCCAACCGGGACAGGGGACATTACTCTGGAAACACCATATATTTT. It translates to CASSYPNRDRGHYSGNTIYF.

This clone came up once. The V call is TRBV4-1, the J call TRBJ1-5, with unresolved D. The CDR3 loop spans 15 amino acids. Germline loops: CDR1 MGHRA, CDR2 YSYEKL. Trimming cost V 0 bases and J 1 base, with 7 bases left between them. This chain's CDR3 is CASSQDSKSNQPQHF. The CDR3 DNA follows: TGCGCCAGCAGCCAAGATAGCAAAAGCAATCAGCCCCAGCATTTT.

The V call is TRBV7-9, the J call TRBJ2-1; the match to TRBD2 covers 11 bases. The CDR3 is made up of 16 amino acids. V was clipped by 1 base and J by 4 bases; unmatched bases: 3. Germline V gives CDR1 SEHNR, CDR2 FQNEAQ (reference sequence). The CDR3 nucleotides read TGTGCCAGCAGCTTAGTTACTAGCGGGAGTTACAATGAGCAGTTCTTC. Translation: CASSLVTSGSYNEQFF.

This rearrangement joins TRBV28 to TRBJ2-7; TRBD1 matches at 8 bases. V was pared by 10 bases and J by 1 base, with 9 bases of the junction left unmatched. The CDR3 sequence is 14 residues long. Per germline, CDR1 MDHEN and CDR2 SYDVKM. CDR3 loop: CATRQGLGSYEQYF. Written as DNA, the CDR3 is TGTGCCACTCGACAGGGGTTGGGTTCCTACGAGCAGTACTTC.

This CDR3 reads CAWSYPGQGIYGYTF. CDR3 bases: TGTGCCTGGAGTTACCCGGGACAGGGAATTTATGGCTACACCTTC. The genes are TRBV30 and TRBJ1-2, with 9 bases matching TRBD1. CDR1 is GTSNPN and CDR2 is SVGIG in the germline V gene (reference sequence). V gave up 2 bases and J gave up 5 bases; unmatched junction bases: 9. The CDR3 is made up of 15 amino acids.

The chain couples TRBV27 to TRBJ1-1; D perhaps matches TRBD1 (5 bases). In germline, CDR1 is MNHEY, CDR2 SMNVEV (reference sequence). Trimming stripped 2 bases from V and 0 bases from J, with 7 bases between. This CDR3 comprises 14 residues. The CDR3 loop reads CASSLGGMNTEAFF. CDR3 coding DNA: TGTGCCAGCAGTTTAGGGGGAATGAACACTGAAGCTTTCTTT.

The J gene is TRBJ2-7, the V gene TRBV7-9; 8 bases are a match to TRBD2. This CDR3 spans 14 amino acids. The J segment lost 6 bases and the V segment lost 5 bases, leaving 9 bases of the junction unmatched. Germline loops: CDR1 SEHNR, CDR2 FQNEAQ (reference sequence). The CDR3 loop is CASSQDRGGGEQYF. CDR3 sequence (DNA): TGTGCCAGCAGCCAAGATCGGGGGGGAGGCGAGCAGTACTTC.

This chain connects TRBV30 to TRBJ1-1, with D perhaps TRBD1 (6 bases). The V gene's germline CDR1 is GTSNPN and CDR2 SVGIG (reference sequence). The CDR3 loop spans 15 amino acids. Deletions cut 4 bases from V and 0 bases from J, with 15 bases between. The CDR3 DNA reads as TGTGCCTGGATGGGGGCAGGGTACATGAACACTGAAGCTTTCTTT. This gives the protein CAWMGAGYMNTEAFF. Complete variable domain (other parts from reference TRBV30 and TRBJ1-1): SQTIHQWPATLVQPVGSPLSLECTVEGTSNPNLYWYRQAAGRGLQLLFYSVGIGQISSEVPQNLSASRPQDRQFILSSKKLLLSDSGFYLCAWMGAGYMNTEAFFGQGTRLTVV.

V is TRBV5-1 and J is TRBJ1-2; D is unresolved. V was cut by 1 base and J by 8 bases, with 18 bases left in between. The length of the CDR3 is 15 residues. CDR1 and CDR2 from the germline V gene are SGHRS and YFSETQ. The CDR3: CASSLIGEAVRGYTF. The CDR3 nucleotides are TGCGCCAGCAGCTTGATCGGGGAGGCGGTTAGGGGCTACACCTTC. Variable domain in full (rest from reference TRBV5-1 and TRBJ1-2): KAGVTQTPRYLIKTRGQQVTLSCSPISGHRSVSWYQQTPGQGLQFLFEYFSETQRNKGNFPGRFSGRQFSNSRSEMNVSTLELGDSALYLCASSLIGEAVRGYTFGSGTRLTVV.